Following are 7 T cell receptor beta chains from one sample sequenced in a study of T cell responses to AZD1222 COVID-19 vaccine. Repertoires were generated with immunoSEQ multiplex PCR, while TCRdb's copy carries only in-frame clones and drops some. The table shows roughly 150,000 clones, with approximately 91% occurring only once. The sequencing here drew on peripheral blood, taken 28 days after the second AZD1222 dose. These receptors all stem from an adult who received the AZD1222 COVID-19 vaccine.

V usage is TRBV7-9 and J usage is TRBJ1-5; D is unresolved. Germline assignment: CDR1 SEHNR and CDR2 FQNEAQ (reference sequence). This CDR3 has 12 amino acids. V dropped 2 bases and J dropped 5 bases, with 4 bases sitting between them. In DNA form, the CDR3 reads TGTGCCAGCAGCTTAAATGATCAGCCCCAGCATTTT. Protein sequence: CASSLNDQPQHF.

This chain joins TRBV15 and TRBJ1-5; 9 positions match TRBD1. CDR1 LNHNV and CDR2 YYDKDF come from the germline V gene (reference sequence). The CDR3 loop spans 20 amino acids. Trimming removed 0 bases from V and 0 bases from J; junction bases left unmatched: 12. The CDR3 protein is CATSRDYRGQGGGSNQPQHF. In DNA form, the CDR3 reads TGTGCCACCAGCAGAGACTACAGGGGACAGGGAGGTGGTAGCAATCAGCCCCAGCATTTT.

This sequence joins TRBV27 and TRBJ2-5, with unresolved D. Trimming shortened V by 6 bases and J by 1 base, and 9 bases separated the two germline ends. CDR1 is MNHEY and CDR2 is SMNVEV in the germline V gene (reference sequence). The CDR3 has 13 amino acids. Written as DNA, the CDR3 is TGTGCCAGCAGAATGCCAGCCCAAGAGACCCAGTACTTC. This translates into CASRMPAQETQYF.

The genes are TRBV7-3 and TRBJ2-3; 14 bases are shared with TRBD2. The germline gives CDR1 SGHTA, CDR2 FQGTGA. CDR3 length equals 16 residues. V was clipped by 5 bases and J by 5 bases; unmatched bases: 6. The CDR3 DNA reads as TGTGCCAGCAGCCTTGGGACTAGCGGGAGTAGAGATACGCAGTATTTT. Translating it yields CASSLGTSGSRDTQYF.

The V call is TRBV28, the J call TRBJ2-7; D gene uncertain. V lost 7 bases and J lost 4, with 20 bases in between. CDR3 length: 15 amino acids. From germline, CDR1 is MDHEN and CDR2 SYDVKM. The DNA of the CDR3 is TGTGCCAGCAACTCCCCGGGCCCCTGGTGGTACGAGCAGTACTTC. Protein sequence: CASNSPGPWWYEQYF.

The count of this clone is one. The rearrangement uses TRBV19 and TRBJ2-5, with TRBD1 as a possible D gene (7 bases). Per the germline V gene, CDR1 is LNHDA and CDR2 is SQIVND (reference sequence). There are 16 residues in the CDR3. V was cut by 0 bases and J by 6 bases, with 17 bases left in between. CDR3 coding DNA: TGTGCCAGTAGTATAGATTCAAGCAGGGGGGTGCAGACCCAGTACTTC. Protein: CASSIDSSRGVQTQYF.

The CDR3 DNA reads TGTGCCAGCAGCGAGGGACTAGCGGGGGGGCATACGCAGTATTTT. This encodes CASSEGLAGGHTQYF. The chain carries TRBV7-2 and TRBJ2-3; TRBD2 agrees at 16 bases. The CDR3 is 15 residues long. CDR1 is SGHTA, CDR2 FQGNSA, per germline. Trimming removed 5 bases from V and 7 bases from J; junction bases left unmatched: 3.